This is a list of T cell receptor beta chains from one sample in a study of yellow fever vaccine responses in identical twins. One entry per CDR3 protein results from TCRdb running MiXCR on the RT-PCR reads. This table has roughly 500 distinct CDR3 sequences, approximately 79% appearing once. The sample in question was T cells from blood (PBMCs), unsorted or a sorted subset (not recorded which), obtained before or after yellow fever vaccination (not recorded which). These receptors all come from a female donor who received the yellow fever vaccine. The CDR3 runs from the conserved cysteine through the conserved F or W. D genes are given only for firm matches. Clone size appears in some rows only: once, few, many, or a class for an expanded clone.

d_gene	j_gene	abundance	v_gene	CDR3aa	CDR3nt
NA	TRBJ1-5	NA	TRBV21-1	CASSKEAPDSNQPQHF	TGTGCCAGCAGCAAAGAGGCCCCCGATAGCAATCAGCCCCAGCATTTT
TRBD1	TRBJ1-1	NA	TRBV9	CASSEGQGEAFF	TGTGCCAGCAGCGAGGGACAGGGTGAAGCTTTCTTT
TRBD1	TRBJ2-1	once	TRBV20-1	CSVDPGQEQFF	TGCAGTGTTGACCCGGGACAGGAGCAGTTCTTC
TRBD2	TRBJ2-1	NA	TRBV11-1	CASMGTSGINEQFF	TGTGCCAGCATGGGGACTAGCGGGATCAATGAGCAGTTCTTC
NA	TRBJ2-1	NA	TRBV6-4	CASSEFMDRNEQFF	TGTGCCAGCAGTGAGTTTATGGACCGCAATGAGCAGTTCTTC
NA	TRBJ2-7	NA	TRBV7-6	CASSPIGLEQYF	TGTGCCAGCAGCCCAATCGGGCTCGAGCAGTACTTC
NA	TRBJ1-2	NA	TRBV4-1	CASSPGGDGYTF	TGCGCCAGCAGCCCGGGCGGAGATGGCTACACCTTC
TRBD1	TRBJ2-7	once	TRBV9	CASSRGQGWYEQYF	TGTGCCAGCAGCCGAGGACAGGGATGGTACGAGCAGTACTTC
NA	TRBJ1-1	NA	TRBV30	CALTEKAFF	TGTGCCTTGACAGAGAAAGCTTTCTTT
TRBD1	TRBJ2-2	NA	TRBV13	CASSDTTGGWTGELFF	TGTGCCAGCAGCGACACAACAGGGGGCTGGACCGGGGAGCTGTTTTTT
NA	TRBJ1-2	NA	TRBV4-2	CASSQEREGLDGYTF	TGTGCCAGCAGCCAAGAGAGGGAGGGGTTGGATGGCTACACCTTC
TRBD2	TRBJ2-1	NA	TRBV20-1	CSAISGGSSYNEQFF	TGCAGTGCCATTTCGGGGGGGAGCTCCTACAATGAGCAGTTCTTC
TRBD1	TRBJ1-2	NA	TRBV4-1	CASSQEGGGAHYGYTF	TGCGCCAGCAGCCAAGAAGGAGGGGGCGCCCACTATGGCTACACCTTC
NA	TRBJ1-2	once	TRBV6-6	CASSLATGTSYGYTF	TGTGCCAGCAGCTTAGCCACCGGGACAAGCTATGGCTACACCTTC
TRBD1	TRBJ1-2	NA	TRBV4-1	CASSQVQGAHGGYTF	TGCGCCAGCAGCCAAGTACAGGGGGCGCACGGCGGCTACACCTTC
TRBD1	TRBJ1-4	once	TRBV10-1	CASSGRTGPNEKLFF	TGCGCCAGCAGTGGAAGGACAGGGCCTAATGAAAAACTGTTTTTT
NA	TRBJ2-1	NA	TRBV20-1	CSAEGESYNEQFF	TGCAGTGCGGAGGGGGAATCCTACAATGAGCAGTTCTTC
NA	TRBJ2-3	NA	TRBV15	CATSRDRGGGGDTQYF	TGTGCCACCAGCAGAGATCGTGGCGGAGGGGGGGATACGCAGTATTTT
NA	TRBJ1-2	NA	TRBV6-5	CASSYSWGAEGYTF	TGTGCCAGCAGTTACTCTTGGGGGGCAGAAGGCTACACCTTC
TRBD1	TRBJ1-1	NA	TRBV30	CAWTGKGAGVNTEAFF	TGTGCCTGGACTGGGAAGGGGGCTGGGGTGAACACTGAAGCTTTCTTT
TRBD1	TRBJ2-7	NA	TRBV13	CASNLGTDYEQYF	TGTGCCAGCAACCTCGGGACAGACTACGAGCAGTACTTC
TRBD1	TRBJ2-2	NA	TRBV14	CASSHLQGAGELFF	TGTGCCAGCAGCCATCTACAGGGGGCCGGGGAGCTGTTTTTT
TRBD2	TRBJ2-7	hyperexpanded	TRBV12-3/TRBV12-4	CASSSVGLYYEQYF	TGTGCCAGCAGTTCGGTGGGACTATACTACGAGCAGTACTTC
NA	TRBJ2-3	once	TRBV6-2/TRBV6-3	CASSSSQEADTQYF	TGTGCCAGCAGCTCCTCACAGGAAGCAGATACGCAGTATTTT
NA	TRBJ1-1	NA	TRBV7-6	CATLGGMNTEAFF	TGTGCCACCCTAGGTGGCATGAACACTGAAGCTTTCTTT
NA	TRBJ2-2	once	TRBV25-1	CASSDSAGDTGELFF	TGTGCCAGCAGTGATTCGGCAGGGGACACCGGGGAGCTGTTTTTT
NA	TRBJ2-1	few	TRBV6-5	CASSYSNSPNEQFF	TGTGCCAGCAGTTACTCGAACAGTCCCAATGAGCAGTTCTTC
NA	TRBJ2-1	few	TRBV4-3	CASSQDIMEVSSYNEQFF	TGCGCCAGCAGCCAAGACATAATGGAGGTGAGCTCCTACAATGAGCAGTTCTTC
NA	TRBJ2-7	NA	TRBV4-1	CASSLGGAGGKDEQYF	TGCGCCAGCAGCCTGGGGGGGGCAGGGGGCAAAGACGAGCAGTACTTC
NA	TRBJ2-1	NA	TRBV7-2	CASSLLSGYNEQFF	TGTGCCAGCAGCTTATTGTCCGGGTACAATGAGCAGTTCTTC
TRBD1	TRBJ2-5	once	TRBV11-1	CASSGDRAVETQYF	TGTGCCAGCAGCGGAGACAGGGCTGTAGAGACCCAGTACTTC
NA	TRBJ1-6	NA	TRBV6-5	CASSYRVSDFYNSPLHF	TGTGCCAGCAGTTACAGGGTTAGCGACTTCTATAATTCACCCCTCCACTTT
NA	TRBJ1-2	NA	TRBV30	CAWSATGLGDGYTF	TGTGCCTGGAGTGCTACCGGGCTGGGGGACGGCTACACCTTC
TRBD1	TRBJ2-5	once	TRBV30	CAWSTGGGVETQYF	TGTGCCTGGTCGACAGGGGGCGGGGTAGAGACCCAGTACTTC
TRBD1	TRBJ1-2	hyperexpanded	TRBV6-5	CASSYRRQGVNYGYTF	TGTGCCAGCAGTTACAGGAGGCAGGGGGTGAACTATGGCTACACCTTC
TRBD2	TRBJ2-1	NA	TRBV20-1	CSASTTSGPTNEQFF	TGCAGTGCTAGTACTACTAGCGGTCCCACCAATGAGCAGTTCTTC
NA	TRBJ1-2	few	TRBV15	CATSREWGEAIYGYTF	TGTGCCACCAGCAGAGAATGGGGGGAAGCCATCTATGGCTACACCTTC
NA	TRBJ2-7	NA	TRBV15	CATSREEGGHEQYF	TGTGCCACCAGCAGAGAGGAGGGGGGCCACGAGCAGTACTTC
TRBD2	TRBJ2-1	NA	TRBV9	CASSVASGVTIYNEQFF	TGTGCCAGCAGCGTAGCGAGCGGGGTAACTATTTACAATGAGCAGTTCTTC
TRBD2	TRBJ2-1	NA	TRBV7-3	CASSVTSGPYNEQFF	TGTGCCAGCAGCGTAACTAGCGGTCCCTACAATGAGCAGTTCTTC
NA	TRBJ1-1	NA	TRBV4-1	CASSQDSPEAFF	TGCGCCAGCAGCCAAGACAGCCCTGAAGCTTTCTTT
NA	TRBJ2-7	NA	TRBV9	CASSEGGGTYEQYF	TGTGCCAGCAGCGAGGGGGGGGGCACCTACGAGCAGTACTTC
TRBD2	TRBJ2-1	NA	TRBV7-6	CASSLTSGTYNEQFF	TGTGCCAGCAGCCTGACTAGCGGGACTTACAATGAGCAGTTCTTC
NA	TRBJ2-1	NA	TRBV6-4	CASSDGDGHNEQFF	TGTGCCAGCAGTGACGGGGACGGACACAATGAGCAGTTCTTC
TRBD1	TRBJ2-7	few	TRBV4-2	CASSQWTGAYEQYF	TGTGCCAGCAGCCAATGGACAGGGGCCTACGAGCAGTACTTC
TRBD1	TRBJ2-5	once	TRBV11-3	CASSLTGMETQYF	TGTGCCAGCAGCTTGACAGGGATGGAGACCCAGTACTTC
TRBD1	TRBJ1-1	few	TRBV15	CATSSHGTGGQRDTEAFF	TGTGCCACCAGCAGCCACGGGACAGGCGGACAGCGGGACACTGAAGCTTTCTTT
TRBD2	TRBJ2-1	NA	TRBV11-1	CASSLVGSGSFVDNEQFF	TGTGCCAGCAGCTTAGTTGGTAGCGGGAGTTTCGTAGACAATGAGCAGTTCTTC